One sample yielded the 19 T cell receptor beta chains listed below, sequenced in a study of cytomegalovirus exposure and HLA in healthy donors. PCR primers comprised 60 Vbeta and 13 Jbeta primers. Using immunoSEQ multiplex PCR, the repertoire was profiled, and TCRdb retains in-frame clones only, with some absent. The repertoire includes fewer than 80,000 clones, roughly 71% of them detected once, and more than 20% sits in the top ten. Sample: PBMCs. Receptors originate from a man aged 50-59 years in good health and CMV-seropositive.

The rearrangement links TRBV28 to TRBJ2-7; 9 positions match TRBD1. V shed 7 bases, J shed 6 bases, and the junction held 13 bases outside the gene matches. The CDR3 spans 15 residues. CDR1 is MDHEN and CDR2 is SYDVKM in the germline V gene. CDR3: CASIRSGTGSREQYF. CDR3 bases: TGTGCCAGCATCCGATCCGGGACAGGGAGTCGCGAGCAGTACTTC.

The chain recombines TRBV20-1 with TRBJ1-6; 7 positions match TRBD1. Trimming at V came to 6 bases and at J to 14 bases, leaving 4 bases not matched to a gene. The germline CDR1 and CDR2 sequences are DFQATT and SNEGSKA (reference sequence). The CDR3 has 10 residues. Here the CDR3 DNA reads TGCAGTGCAAGACAGGGCACCCTCCACTTT. Translated: CSARQGTLHF.

Written as DNA, the CDR3 is TGTGCCAGCACCCGCCTCCGGCGGGAGGTTACCTACGAGCAGTACTTC. It is translated as CASTRLRREVTYEQYF. The chain couples TRBV2 to TRBJ2-7, with 8 nucleotides matching TRBD2. Germline V gene sequence: CDR1 SNHLY, CDR2 FYNNEI. After removal of 7 bases from V and 2 bases from J, the junction contained 13 bases not matched to a gene. CDR3 length: 16 residues. Together with reference TRBV2 and TRBJ2-7, the CDR3 gives the full variable domain: EPEVTQTPSHQVTQMGQEVILRCVPISNHLYFYWYRQILGQKVEFLVSFYNNEISEKSEIFDDQFSVERPDGSNFTLKIRSTKLEDSAMYFCASTRLRREVTYEQYFGPGTRLTVT.

The chain carries TRBV28 and TRBJ1-2, with TRBD1 identical over 9 bases. Losses at the gene ends were 4 bases for V and 7 bases for J; bases not matched to a gene: 7. This CDR3 spans 14 amino acids. Germline-derived CDR1 and CDR2 are MDHEN and SYDVKM. The DNA for the CDR3 is TGTGCCAGCAGTTCGACAGGGGGATTAGGTGGCTACACCTTC. Translated: CASSSTGGLGGYTF.

V and J are TRBV6-5 and TRBJ1-5; weak D call: TRBD1 (6 bases). CDR1 is MNHEY and CDR2 is SVGAGI in the germline V gene. CDR3 length: 15 amino acids. V lost 3 bases, J lost 2 bases, and 11 bases lay in between. The CDR3 protein is CASSYSDSGNQPQHF. In nucleotides, the CDR3 is TGTGCCAGCAGTTATTCGGACAGTGGCAATCAGCCCCAGCATTTT.

This clone was observed a few times. The CDR3 region has the DNA TGTGCCAGCAGTTTTACAGGGAACACTGAAGCTTTCTTT. Its translation: CASSFTGNTEAFF. The chain links TRBV27 to TRBJ1-1; possibly TRBD1 for D (5 bases). The CDR3 contains 13 residues. Germline V gene sequence: CDR1 MNHEY, CDR2 SMNVEV (reference sequence). Between the trimmed V and J ends, which lost 3 bases and 1 base, there was a span of 6 bases.

V gene TRBV28 combines with J gene TRBJ2-1; D ambiguous. Trimming left V 1 base short and J 4 bases short, with 5 bases between. The length of the CDR3 is 13 residues. Germline loops: CDR1 MDHEN, CDR2 SYDVKM. The CDR3 region is CASSLSGYNEQFF. CDR3 coding DNA: TGTGCCAGCAGTTTATCGGGTTACAATGAGCAGTTCTTC.

V and J are TRBV5-5 and TRBJ1-3; TRBD1 matches 7 bases. CDR1 SGHKS and CDR2 YYEKEE come from the germline V gene (reference sequence). The CDR3 spans 16 residues. The trim removed 0 bases at V and 4 bases at J, leaving 7 bases unmatched. The DNA of the CDR3 is TGTGCCAGCAGCTTGGAACCGGGACAGCTCGGAAACACCATATATTTT. Amino acid sequence: CASSLEPGQLGNTIYF.

This clone was picked up one time. This chain links TRBV29-1 with TRBJ2-7; D may be TRBD2 (5 bases). The CDR3 sequence is 12 residues long. Per the germline V gene, CDR1 is SQVTM and CDR2 is ANQGSEA. V dropped 2 bases and J dropped 5 bases, with 10 bases sitting between them. CDR3 in DNA: TGCAGCGTTGAATCGGGGTCCAACGAGCAGTACTTC. Protein sequence: CSVESGSNEQYF.

This clone appeared a few times. The chain is built from TRBV10-1 and TRBJ1-1; 8 bases match TRBD1. The CDR3 is 14 residues long. Trimming took 4 bases from V and 2 from J; bases not matched to a gene: 3. Germline V lookup: CDR1 WNHNN, CDR2 SYGVQD (reference sequence). Here the CDR3 reads CASSAGQGNTEAFF. The CDR3 DNA is TGCGCCAGCAGTGCTGGACAGGGAAACACTGAAGCTTTCTTT.

The V call is TRBV4-1, the J call TRBJ2-7; 9 nucleotides agree with TRBD1. The CDR3 runs to 15 residues. Germline V gene lookup returns CDR1 MGHRA and CDR2 YSYEKL. The V segment lost 1 base and the J segment 4 bases; nucleotides outside the gene matches: 5. The CDR3, as DNA: TGCGCCAGCAGCCAAGTGGGACAGGGCTTTTACGAGCAGTACTTC. Protein product: CASSQVGQGFYEQYF.

The CDR3 DNA is TGCAGCGTTTTGAGCCATCGACAGGCGAACACTGAAGCTTTCTTT. This gives the protein CSVLSHRQANTEAFF. The V gene is TRBV29-1, the J gene TRBJ1-1; tentative D call: TRBD1 (6 bases). Germline V CDR1 and CDR2: SQVTM, ANQGSEA. This CDR3 comprises 15 residues. V lost 5 bases and J 1 base, leaving 17 bases between the germline ends.

CDR3 protein: CASSLEYYEQYF. The CDR3 bases are TGTGCCAGCAGCTTGGAATACTACGAGCAGTACTTC. The chain links TRBV5-8 to TRBJ2-7; D is unresolved. CDR1 SGHTS and CDR2 YDEGEE come from the germline V gene. CDR3 length: 12 residues. V lost 0 bases to trimming and J lost 3 bases, with 4 bases between them.

The chain has TRBV7-2 and TRBJ2-7; 10 bases line up with TRBD1. Germline values: CDR1 SGHTA, CDR2 FQGNSA. Germline trimming cut 2 bases from V and 7 bases from J; bases unmatched to any gene: 8. CDR3 length: 15 amino acids. The chain's CDR3 is CASSLMTGGLGEQYF. In nucleotides, the CDR3 is TGTGCCAGCAGCTTAATGACAGGGGGCCTCGGGGAGCAGTACTTC.

The V call is TRBV5-6, the J call TRBJ1-1, with TRBD1 matching 12 bases. Germline trimming cut 4 bases from V and 5 bases from J; bases unmatched to any gene: 12. The CDR3 sequence is 17 residues long. From germline, CDR1 is SGHDT and CDR2 YYEEEE. The CDR3 reads CASSPGQGASMVTEAFF. CDR3 in DNA: TGTGCCAGCAGCCCGGGACAGGGGGCCAGCATGGTAACTGAAGCTTTCTTT.

The chain employs TRBV6-5 and TRBJ1-2; D is possibly TRBD1 (6 bases). This CDR3 region has 16 residues. Trimming cost V 3 bases and J 4 bases, with 18 bases left between them. Germline values: CDR1 MNHEY, CDR2 SVGAGI. CDR3 DNA: TGTGCCAGCAGTTATTCAGACCACAGGGAGATCTATGGCTACACCTTC. Translation gives CASSYSDHREIYGYTF.

V usage is TRBV5-6 and J usage is TRBJ2-7; 7 nucleotides align to TRBD1. The CDR3 is 13 residues long. CDR1 is SGHDT, CDR2 YYEEEE, per germline. V was pared by 5 bases and J by 4 bases, with 6 bases of the junction left unmatched. CDR3 in DNA: TGTGCCAGCAGTTTACTGGACAGGTACGAGCAGTACTTC. It encodes CASSLLDRYEQYF.

This chain joins TRBV5-1 and TRBJ1-1; D remains unclear. The CDR3 has 16 amino acids. The germline gives CDR1 SGHRS, CDR2 YFSETQ. V was pared by 0 bases and J by 3 bases, with 15 bases between. The CDR3 region is CASSLGSGSRHTEAFF. The CDR3 coding sequence is TGCGCCAGCAGCTTGGGCTCCGGGTCACGACACACTGAAGCTTTCTTT.

The chain combines TRBV7-8 with TRBJ2-3, with TRBD2 matching 11 bases. CDR1 is SGHVS and CDR2 is FQNEAQ in the germline V gene. J lost 4 bases, V lost 1 base, and 7 bases had no gene match. The CDR3 sequence is 17 residues long. The CDR3 DNA reads as TGTGCCAGCAGCTTAGGCGTAGCGGGAGGGAGGGCAGATACGCAGTATTTT. It codes for CASSLGVAGGRADTQYF.